This T cell receptor beta chain was identified during a study of CD8+ T cells in alopecia areata. Whole-study findings and limits: Normal skin contains resident alphabeta T cells, and these are also sequenced in scalp samples.

Treatment defined: oral pan-JAK inhibitor, 5-10 mg twice daily. Both peripheral blood and punch biopsies of lesional scalp skin were obtained from patients who had alopecia areata. This CDR3 spans 17 amino acids. Germline V gives CDR1 SGHTA, CDR2 FQGTGA. The germline V and J ends were trimmed by 5 bases and 0 bases, with 14 bases remaining between them. cDNA serving as the sequencing template came from extracted, reverse transcribed RNA. TCRdb keeps only in-frame clones here, not all; method: immunoSEQ multiplex PCR. The profile shows approximately 200,000 clones, roughly three fifths of them singletons. This clone was counted only a few times. The antigen is not known.

The source of this sequence is a human donor with alopecia areata. The chain employs TRBV7-3 and TRBJ2-6; D not resolved. This specimen consisted of CD4+ T cells sorted from blood, obtained at week 4, from a patient treated with tofacitinib. The CDR3, as DNA: TGTGCCAGCAGCCCAGCGACAAAGATCTCTGGGGCCAACGTCCTGACTTTC. This encodes CASSPATKISGANVLTF. The variable domain in full, completed from reference TRBV7-3 and TRBJ2-6, reads GAGVSQTPSNKVTEKGKYVELRCDPISGHTALYWYRQSLGQGPEFLIYFQGTGAADDSGLPNDRFFAVRPEGSVSTLKIQRTERGDSAVYLCASSPATKISGANVLTFGAGSRLTVL.